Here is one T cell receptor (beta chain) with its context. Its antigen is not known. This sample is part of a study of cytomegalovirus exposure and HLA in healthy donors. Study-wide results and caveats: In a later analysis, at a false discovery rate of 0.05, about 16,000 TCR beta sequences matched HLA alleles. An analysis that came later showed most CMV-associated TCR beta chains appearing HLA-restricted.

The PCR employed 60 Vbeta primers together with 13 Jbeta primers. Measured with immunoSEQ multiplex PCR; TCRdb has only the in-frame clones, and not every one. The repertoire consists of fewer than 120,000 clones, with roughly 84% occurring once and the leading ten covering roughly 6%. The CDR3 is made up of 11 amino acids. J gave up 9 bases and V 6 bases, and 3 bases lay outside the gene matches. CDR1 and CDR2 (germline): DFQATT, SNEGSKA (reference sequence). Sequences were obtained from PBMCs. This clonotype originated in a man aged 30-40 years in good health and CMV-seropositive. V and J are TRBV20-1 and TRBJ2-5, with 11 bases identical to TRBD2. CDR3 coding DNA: TGCAGTGCCAATAGCGGGGGGGCCCAGTACTTC. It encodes CSANSGGAQYF.